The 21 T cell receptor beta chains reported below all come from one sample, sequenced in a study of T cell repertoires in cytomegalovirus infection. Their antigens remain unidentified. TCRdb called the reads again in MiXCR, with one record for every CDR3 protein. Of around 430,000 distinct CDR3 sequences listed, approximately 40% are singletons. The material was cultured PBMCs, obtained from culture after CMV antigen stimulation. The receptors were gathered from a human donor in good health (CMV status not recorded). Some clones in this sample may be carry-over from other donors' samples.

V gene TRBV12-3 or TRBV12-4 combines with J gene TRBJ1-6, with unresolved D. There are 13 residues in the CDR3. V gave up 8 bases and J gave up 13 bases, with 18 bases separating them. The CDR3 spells CASLQGSLGPLHF. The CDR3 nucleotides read TGTGCCAGCCTCCAAGGGAGCTTGGGGCCCCTCCACTTT.

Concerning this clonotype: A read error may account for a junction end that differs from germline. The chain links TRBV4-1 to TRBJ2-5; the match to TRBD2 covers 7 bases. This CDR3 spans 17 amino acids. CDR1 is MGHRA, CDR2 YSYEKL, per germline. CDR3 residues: CASSQEGKRGNQETQYF. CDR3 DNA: TGTGCCAGCAGCCAAGAGGGCAAGCGGGGAAACCAAGAGACCCAGTACTTC.

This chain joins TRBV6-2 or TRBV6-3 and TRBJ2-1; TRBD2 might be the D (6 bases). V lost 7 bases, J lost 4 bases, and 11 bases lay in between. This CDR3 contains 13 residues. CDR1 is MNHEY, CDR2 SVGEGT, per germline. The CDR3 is CASTRLEYNEQFF. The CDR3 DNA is TGTGCCAGCACACGACTAGAGTACAATGAGCAGTTCTTC.

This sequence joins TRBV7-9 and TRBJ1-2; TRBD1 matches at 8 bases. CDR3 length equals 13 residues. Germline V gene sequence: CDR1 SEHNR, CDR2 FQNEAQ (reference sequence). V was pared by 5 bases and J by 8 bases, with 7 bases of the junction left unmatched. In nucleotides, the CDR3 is TGTGCCAGCAGCCGCGTCGACAGGGGCGGCTACACCTTC. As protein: CASSRVDRGGYTF. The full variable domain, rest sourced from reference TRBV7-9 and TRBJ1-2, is DTGVSQNPRHKITKRGQNVTFRCDPISEHNRLYWYRQTLGQGPEFLTYFQNEAQLEKSRLLSDRFSAERPKGSFSTLEIQRTEQGDSAMYLCASSRVDRGGYTFGSGTRLTVV.

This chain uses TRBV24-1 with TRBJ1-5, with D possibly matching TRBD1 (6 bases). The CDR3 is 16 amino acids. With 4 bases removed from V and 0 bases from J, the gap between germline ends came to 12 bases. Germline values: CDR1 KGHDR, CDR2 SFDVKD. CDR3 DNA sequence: TGTGCCACCAGTGAGGGCAGGGGATTTAGCAATCAGCCCCAGCATTTT. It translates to CATSEGRGFSNQPQHF.

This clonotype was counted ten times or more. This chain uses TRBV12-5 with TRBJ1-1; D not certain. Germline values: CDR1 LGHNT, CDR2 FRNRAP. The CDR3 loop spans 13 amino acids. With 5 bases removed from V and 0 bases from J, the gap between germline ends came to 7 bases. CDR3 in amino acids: CASGQPLNTEAFF. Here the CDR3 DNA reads TGTGCTAGTGGTCAACCATTGAACACTGAAGCTTTCTTT.

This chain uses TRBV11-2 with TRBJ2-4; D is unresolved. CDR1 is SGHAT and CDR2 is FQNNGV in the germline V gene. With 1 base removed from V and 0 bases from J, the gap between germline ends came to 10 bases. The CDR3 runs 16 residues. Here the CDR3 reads CASSLGKALAKNIQYF. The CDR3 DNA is TGTGCCAGCAGCTTAGGGAAGGCCCTAGCCAAAAACATTCAGTACTTC. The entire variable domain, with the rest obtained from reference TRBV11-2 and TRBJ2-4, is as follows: EAGVAQSPRYKIIEKRQSVAFWCNPISGHATLYWYQQILGQGPKLLIQFQNNGVVDDSQLPKDRFSAERLKGVDSTLKIQPAKLEDSAVYLCASSLGKALAKNIQYFGAGTRLSVL.

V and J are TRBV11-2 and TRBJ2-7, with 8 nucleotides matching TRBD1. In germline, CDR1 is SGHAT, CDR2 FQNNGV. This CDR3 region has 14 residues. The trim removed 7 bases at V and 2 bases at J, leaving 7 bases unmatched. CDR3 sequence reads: CASTSPDRAYEQYF. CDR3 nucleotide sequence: TGTGCCAGCACCTCCCCGGACAGGGCCTACGAGCAGTACTTC. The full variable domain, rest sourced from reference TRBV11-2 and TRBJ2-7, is EAGVAQSPRYKIIEKRQSVAFWCNPISGHATLYWYQQILGQGPKLLIQFQNNGVVDDSQLPKDRFSAERLKGVDSTLKIQPAKLEDSAVYLCASTSPDRAYEQYFGPGTRLTVT.

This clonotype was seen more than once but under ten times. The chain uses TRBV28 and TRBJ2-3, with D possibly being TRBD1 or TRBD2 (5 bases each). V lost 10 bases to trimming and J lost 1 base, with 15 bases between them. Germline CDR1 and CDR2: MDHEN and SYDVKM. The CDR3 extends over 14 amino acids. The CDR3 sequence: CATLPVGGTDTQYF. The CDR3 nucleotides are TGTGCCACTCTCCCCGTGGGGGGCACAGATACGCAGTATTTT.

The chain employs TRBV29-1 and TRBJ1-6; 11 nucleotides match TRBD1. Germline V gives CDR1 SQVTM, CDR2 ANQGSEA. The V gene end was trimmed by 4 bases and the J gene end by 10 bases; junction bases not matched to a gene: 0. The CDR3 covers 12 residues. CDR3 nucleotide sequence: TGCAGCGTTGGGACAGGGGGCTCACCCCTCCACTTT. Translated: CSVGTGGSPLHF.

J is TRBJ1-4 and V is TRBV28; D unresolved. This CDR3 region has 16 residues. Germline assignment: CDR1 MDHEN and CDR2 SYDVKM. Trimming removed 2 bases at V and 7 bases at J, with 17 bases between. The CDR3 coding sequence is TGTGCCAGCAGTTTAACAAGAAGGAGGTTAGGTGAAAAACTGTTTTTT. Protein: CASSLTRRRLGEKLFF.

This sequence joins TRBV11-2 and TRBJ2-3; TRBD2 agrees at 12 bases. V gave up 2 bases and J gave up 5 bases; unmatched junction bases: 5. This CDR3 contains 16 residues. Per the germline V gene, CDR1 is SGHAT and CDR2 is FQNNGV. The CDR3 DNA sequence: TGTGCCAGCAGCTTAATCCTAGCGGGGGGGCAAGATACGCAGTATTTT. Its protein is CASSLILAGGQDTQYF.

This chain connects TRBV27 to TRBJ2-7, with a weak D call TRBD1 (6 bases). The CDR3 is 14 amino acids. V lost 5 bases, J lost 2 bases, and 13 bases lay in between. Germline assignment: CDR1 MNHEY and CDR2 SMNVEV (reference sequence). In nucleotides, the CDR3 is TGTGCCAGCAGTCCCTGGACAGCTACCTACGAGCAGTACTTC. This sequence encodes CASSPWTATYEQYF.

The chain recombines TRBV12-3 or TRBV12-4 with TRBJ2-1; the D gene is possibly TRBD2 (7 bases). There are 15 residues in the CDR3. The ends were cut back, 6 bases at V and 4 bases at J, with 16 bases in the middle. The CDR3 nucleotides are TGTGCCAGCAGGGGGAGGGGGATGGGGTACAATGAGCAGTTCTTC. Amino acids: CASRGRGMGYNEQFF.

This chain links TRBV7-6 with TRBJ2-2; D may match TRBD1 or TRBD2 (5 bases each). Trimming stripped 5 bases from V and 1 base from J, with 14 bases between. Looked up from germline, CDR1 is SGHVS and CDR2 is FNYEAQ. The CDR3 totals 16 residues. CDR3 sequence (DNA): TGTGCCAGCAGCCTTCGCCTGGGACGGAACACCGGGGAGCTGTTTTTT. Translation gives CASSLRLGRNTGELFF. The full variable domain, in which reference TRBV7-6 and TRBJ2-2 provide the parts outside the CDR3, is GAGVSQSPRYKVTKRGQDVALRCDPISGHVSLYWYRQALGQGPEFLTYFNYEAQQDKSGLPNDRFSAERPEGSISTLTIQRTEQRDSAMYRCASSLRLGRNTGELFFGEGSRLTVL.

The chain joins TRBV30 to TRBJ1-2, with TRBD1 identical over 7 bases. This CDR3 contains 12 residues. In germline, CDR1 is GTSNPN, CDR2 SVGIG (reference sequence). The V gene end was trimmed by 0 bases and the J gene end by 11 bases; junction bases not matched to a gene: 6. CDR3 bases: TGTGCCTGGAGTGTAGTCGGGACAGAGTACACCTTC. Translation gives CAWSVVGTEYTF.

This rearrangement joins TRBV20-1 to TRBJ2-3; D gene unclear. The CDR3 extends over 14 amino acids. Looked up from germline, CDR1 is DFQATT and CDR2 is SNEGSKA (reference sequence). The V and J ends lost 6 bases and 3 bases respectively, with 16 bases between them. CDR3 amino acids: CSAWTDERTDTQYF. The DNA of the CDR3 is TGCAGTGCATGGACGGACGAACGGACAGATACGCAGTATTTT.

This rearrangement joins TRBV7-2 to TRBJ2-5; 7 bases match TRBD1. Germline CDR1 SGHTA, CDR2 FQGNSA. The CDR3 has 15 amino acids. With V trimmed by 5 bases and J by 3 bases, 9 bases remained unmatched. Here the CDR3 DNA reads TGTGCCAGCAGCCGAATAAGACAGGGTGAAGAGACCCAGTACTTC. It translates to CASSRIRQGEETQYF.

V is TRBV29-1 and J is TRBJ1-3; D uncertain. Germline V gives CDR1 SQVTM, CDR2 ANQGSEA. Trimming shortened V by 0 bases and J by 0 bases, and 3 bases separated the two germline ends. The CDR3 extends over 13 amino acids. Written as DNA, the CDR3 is TGCAGCGTTGAAGACTCCTCTGGAAACACCATATATTTT. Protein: CSVEDSSGNTIYF.

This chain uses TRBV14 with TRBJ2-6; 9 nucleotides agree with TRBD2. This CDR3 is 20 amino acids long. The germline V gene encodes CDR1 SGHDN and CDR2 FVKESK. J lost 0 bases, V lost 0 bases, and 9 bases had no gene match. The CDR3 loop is CASSQDVWREGPSGANVLTF. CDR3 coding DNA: TGTGCCAGCAGCCAAGATGTATGGCGGGAGGGCCCCTCTGGGGCCAACGTCCTGACTTTC.

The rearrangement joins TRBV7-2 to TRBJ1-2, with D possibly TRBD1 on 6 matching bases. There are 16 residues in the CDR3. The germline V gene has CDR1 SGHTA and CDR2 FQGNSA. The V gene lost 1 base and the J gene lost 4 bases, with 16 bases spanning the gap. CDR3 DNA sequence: TGTGCCAGCAGCTTAGTATGGGGGGCGCTTGGCTATGGCTACACCTTC. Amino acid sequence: CASSLVWGALGYGYTF.